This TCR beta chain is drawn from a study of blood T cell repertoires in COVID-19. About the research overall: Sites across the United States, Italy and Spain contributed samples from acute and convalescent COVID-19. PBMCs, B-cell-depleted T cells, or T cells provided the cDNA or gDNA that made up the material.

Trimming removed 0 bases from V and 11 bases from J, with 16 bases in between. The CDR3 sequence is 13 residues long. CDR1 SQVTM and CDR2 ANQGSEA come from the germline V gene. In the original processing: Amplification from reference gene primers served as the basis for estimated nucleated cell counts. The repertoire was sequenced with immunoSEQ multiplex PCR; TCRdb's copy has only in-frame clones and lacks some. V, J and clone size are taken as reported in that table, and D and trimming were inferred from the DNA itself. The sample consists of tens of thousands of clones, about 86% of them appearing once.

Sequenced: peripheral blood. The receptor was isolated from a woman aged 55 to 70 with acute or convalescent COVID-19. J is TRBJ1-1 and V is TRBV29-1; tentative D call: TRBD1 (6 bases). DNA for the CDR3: TGCAGCGTTGAAGACCCCACAGGGAACTGGGCTTTCTTT. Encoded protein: CSVEDPTGNWAFF.